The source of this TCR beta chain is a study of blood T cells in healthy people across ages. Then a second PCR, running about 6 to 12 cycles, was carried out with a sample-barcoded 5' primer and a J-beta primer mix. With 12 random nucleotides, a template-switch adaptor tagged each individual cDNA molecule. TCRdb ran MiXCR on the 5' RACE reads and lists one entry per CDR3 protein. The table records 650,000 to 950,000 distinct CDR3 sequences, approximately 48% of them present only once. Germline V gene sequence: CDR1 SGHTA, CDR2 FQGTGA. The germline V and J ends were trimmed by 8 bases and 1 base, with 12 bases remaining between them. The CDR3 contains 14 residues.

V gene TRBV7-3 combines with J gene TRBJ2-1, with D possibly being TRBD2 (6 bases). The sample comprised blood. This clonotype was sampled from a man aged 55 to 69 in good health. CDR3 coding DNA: TGTGCCAGCGGTGACGGGGGTTCCTACAATGAGCAGTTCTTC. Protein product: CASGDGGSYNEQFF.